What follows are 7 T cell receptor beta chains derived from one specimen sequenced in a study of blood T cell repertoires in COVID-19. Assay used: immunoSEQ multiplex PCR; TCRdb lists only in-frame clones, some missing. Among 150,000 to 200,000 clones, 88% were seen once, and the ten largest hold 6%. Sequencing used peripheral blood. These receptors were taken from a man aged 40-49 years with active or convalescent COVID-19.

The chain has TRBV6-5 and TRBJ2-1; 10 positions match TRBD1. The junction had 6 bases not matched to a gene; V was cut back by 2 bases and J by 8 bases. Germline CDR1 reads MNHEY; CDR2 reads SVGAGI. This CDR3 is 15 amino acids long. Here the CDR3 reads CASSYVTGGRDEQFF. The CDR3 coding sequence is TGTGCCAGCAGTTACGTGACAGGGGGCCGCGATGAGCAGTTCTTC.

V and J are TRBV12-3 or TRBV12-4 and TRBJ1-2; D ambiguous. The V and J ends lost 1 base and 8 bases respectively, with 11 bases between them. The CDR3 loop spans 13 amino acids. The CDR3 coding sequence is TGTGCCAGCAGTTTAGGAGGGCCTGGGGGCTACACCTTC. Its translation: CASSLGGPGGYTF.

This chain connects TRBV7-9 to TRBJ1-1; maybe TRBD1 (5 bases). Trimming pared 1 base from V and 5 bases from J, leaving 8 bases between. In germline, CDR1 is SEHNR, CDR2 FQNEAQ (reference sequence). The CDR3 runs to 13 residues. CDR3 bases: TGTGCCAGCAGCTTAGGAGGACATACTGAAGCTTTCTTT. Protein sequence: CASSLGGHTEAFF. Complete variable domain (other parts from reference TRBV7-9 and TRBJ1-1): DTGVSQNPRHKITKRGQNVTFRCDPISEHNRLYWYRQTLGQGPEFLTYFQNEAQLEKSRLLSDRFSAERPKGSFSTLEIQRTEQGDSAMYLCASSLGGHTEAFFGQGTRLTVV.

This clone has only one observation. The sample carries other DNA sequences with the same CDR3. The V gene is TRBV15, the J gene TRBJ2-7; TRBD1 agrees at 7 bases. Trimming cost V 3 bases and J 3 bases; bases outside gene matches: 2. Germline lookup yields CDR1 LNHNV and CDR2 YYDKDF (reference sequence). The CDR3 has 13 amino acids. In nucleotides, the CDR3 is TGTGCCACCAGCAGTGGGACAGACTACGAGCAGTACTTC. This codes for CATSSGTDYEQYF.

The rearrangement joins TRBV19 to TRBJ2-2; the match to TRBD2 covers 8 bases. The CDR3 is made up of 17 amino acids. The V segment lost 3 bases and the J segment 1 base; nucleotides outside the gene matches: 7. Germline values: CDR1 LNHDA, CDR2 SQIVND (reference sequence). The DNA of the CDR3 is TGTGCCAGTAGTATCGGGGCTAGCGGGCTGAACACCGGGGAGCTGTTTTTT. It codes for CASSIGASGLNTGELFF. Full variable domain (missing parts from reference TRBV19 and TRBJ2-2): DGGITQSPKYLFRKEGQNVTLSCEQNLNHDAMYWYRQDPGQGLRLIYYSQIVNDFQKGDIAEGYSVSREKKESFPLTVTSAQKNPTAFYLCASSIGASGLNTGELFFGEGSRLTVL.

V and J are TRBV10-3 and TRBJ1-4; no clear D. This CDR3 is 11 amino acids long. CDR1 and CDR2 from the germline V gene are ENHRY and SYGVKD. The V end was cut by 3 bases, the J end by 7 bases, with 3 bases between. The CDR3 spells CAISDSEKLFF. CDR3 nucleotide sequence: TGTGCCATCAGTGATAGTGAAAAACTGTTTTTT.

The chain links TRBV5-6 to TRBJ2-6, with D possibly being TRBD1 (6 bases). In germline, CDR1 is SGHDT, CDR2 YYEEEE. Deletions cut 4 bases from V and 4 bases from J, with 18 bases between. The CDR3 covers 17 residues. The CDR3 DNA reads TGTGCCAGCAGCCTAAACGAACAGGGCTCCGGGGCCAACGTCCTGACTTTC. Protein sequence: CASSLNEQGSGANVLTF. Combining the CDR3 with reference TRBV5-6 and TRBJ2-6 gives the whole variable domain DAGVTQSPTHLIKTRGQQVTLRCSPKSGHDTVSWYQQALGQGPQFIFQYYEEEERQRGNFPDRFSGHQFPNYSSELNVNALLLGDSALYLCASSLNEQGSGANVLTFGAGSRLTVL.